This note documents a single T cell receptor beta chain sequence. Its specific antigen is unknown. The record has no base qualities; no much larger clone is one base away. The CDR3, cysteine through phenylalanine, is 14 amino acids long. Only the CDR3 portion is preserved as DNA: 42 bases, with reading frame beginning at the first base. The germline V and J ends show losses of 8 bases and 0 bases respectively, and no gene match explains 1 base of the junction. Via the germline V gene, CDR1 is SNHLY and CDR2 FYNNEI. The data belong to a study of blood T cell repertoires in COVID-19 (dated by TCRdb to 2018 to 2020). About the investigation overall: Samples from collaborators originated in the United States, Italy and Spain and spanned both the acute and convalescent phases of COVID-19. The prospective study material was composed of cDNA or gDNA derived from T cells, B-cell-depleted T cells, or PBMCs. Subjects who had been exposed to COVID-19, were actively infected with it, or had recovered from it provided the deeply sampled blood TCRbeta repertoires that made up the dataset. The repertoires were released in a freely available public database intended as a resource for research on the immune response to SARS-CoV-2. Samples were obtained from the ongoing ImmuneRACE study (first 160 participants) and from about 1,300 subjects provided by 6 global collaborators. Nearly every sample came with metadata listing a de-identified subject ID, COVID-19 status, age in years and sex. Where available, HLA class I and class II types were obtained from metadata supplied by the sample provider rather than from assay-based typing.

The study at large found these results: The quantity of clinical and demographic metadata differed by source and by participant and was supplied without curation.

Collaborating institutions collected whole blood in K2EDTA tubes following their own protocols. Collaborator samples were shipped for TCRbeta analysis as frozen whole blood, isolated PBMCs, or DNA extracted from either sample type. TCRbeta CDR3 regions were amplified from genomic DNA by means of the immunoSEQ Assay, a bias-controlled multiplex PCR. The published analysis was carried out like this. Within the assay, amplification of reference gene primers was used to estimate how many nucleated cells each sample contained. To quantify the absolute abundance of each unique TCRbeta CDR3 rearrangement, sequence reads were collapsed and filtered. For each sample, productive Simpson clonality was calculated as the square root of Simpson's diversity index over productive rearrangements. The table comes from immuneACCESS by way of TCRdb, which keeps in-frame sequences with V and J called. Part of the clones is missing from these tables; in studies checked, under half for an unresolved V gene and the rest for unknown reasons. V and J calls and clone size come straight from that table; D and trimming were deduced from the DNA. This sample holds around 320,000 clones; 87% were observed only once. Roughly 2.3% of the sample belongs to the ten largest clones.

The sample taken for sequencing was peripheral blood. The sequence links TRBV2 to TRBJ2-2; a stretch of 9 junction bases matches TRBD1. The receptor was isolated from a man between 18 and 35 years old with active or convalescent COVID-19. The CDR3 reads CASWDRANTGELFF. In nucleotides, the sequence is TGTGCCAGCTGGGACAGGGCGAACACCGGGGAGCTGTTTTTT.